Listed below are T cell receptor beta chains from one sample, sequenced in a study of cytomegalovirus exposure and HLA in healthy donors. Libraries were prepared by immunoSEQ multiplex PCR; TCRdb keeps only in-frame clonotypes and omits some of them. Of roughly 150,000 clones listed, about three quarters are singletons. Sequencing was done on a sample of PBMCs. The receptors derive from a young man in good health and CMV-seronegative. Both conserved end residues are part of each CDR3. The order of the fields is D gene, clone size, V gene, J gene, CDR3 protein, CDR3 DNA. A D gene is named only where the DNA matches it firmly. Clone size is given for some rows only: seen once, a few or many times, or a class if the clone is expanded.

-	-	TRBV4-3	TRBJ2-2	CASSALRVGSEELFF	TGCGCCAGCAGCGCTCTGAGGGTGGGGAGTGAGGAGCTGTTTTTT
-	-	TRBV19	TRBJ1-3	CASSVQGTGGNTIYF	TGTGCCAGTAGCGTCCAGGGCACAGGAGGAAACACCATATATTTT
-	-	TRBV7-6	TRBJ1-2	CASSASRGWSYGYTF	TGTGCCAGCAGCGCATCCAGGGGCTGGAGCTATGGCTACACCTTC
TRBD1	-	TRBV6-1	TRBJ1-2	CASSTGQGVTYGYTF	TGTGCCAGCAGCACTGGACAGGGCGTTACCTATGGCTACACCTTC
TRBD1	few	TRBV10-3	TRBJ1-5	CAISGTGDSNQPQHF	TGTGCCATCAGTGGGACAGGGGATAGCAATCAGCCCCAGCATTTT
TRBD2	-	TRBV10-3	TRBJ2-1	CATGGGNEQFF	TGTGCCACGGGAGGGGGCAATGAGCAGTTCTTC
TRBD1	few	TRBV7-8	TRBJ2-5	CASSLREGQGVGETQYF	TGTGCCAGCAGCTTACGGGAGGGACAGGGGGTCGGAGAGACCCAGTACTTC
-	-	TRBV5-1	TRBJ2-2	CASSSEGTGELFF	TGCGCCAGCAGTAGCGAGGGCACCGGGGAGCTGTTTTTT
TRBD2	-	TRBV7-2	TRBJ2-7	CASSSWTSGSYEQYF	TGTGCCAGCAGCTCGTGGACTAGCGGGAGCTACGAGCAGTACTTC
-	-	TRBV6-5	TRBJ2-7	CASSYRDNYEQYF	TGTGCCAGCAGTTACCGGGACAACTACGAGCAGTACTTC
-	-	TRBV28	TRBJ2-7	CASSFVAGNDYEQYF	TGTGCCAGCAGTTTCGTCGCGGGAAACGACTACGAGCAGTACTTC
-	-	TRBV5-1	TRBJ2-2	CASSLGSSVTGELFF	TGCGCCAGCAGCTTGGGGTCTAGCGTGACCGGGGAGCTGTTTTTT
TRBD2	few	TRBV7-6	TRBJ2-1	CASSERGLAGDEQFF	TGTGCCAGCAGCGAAAGAGGTCTAGCGGGAGATGAGCAGTTCTTC
TRBD2	-	TRBV28	TRBJ2-5	CASSGTWTSGSSPQETQYF	TGTGCCAGCAGTGGAACCTGGACTAGCGGGAGTTCGCCCCAAGAGACCCAGTACTTC
TRBD2	-	TRBV27	TRBJ2-7	CASSLRGLADYEQYF	TGTGCCAGCAGTTTAAGGGGACTAGCGGACTACGAGCAGTACTTC
TRBD1	-	TRBV25-1	TRBJ2-5	CASSAFQGAVGETQYF	TGTGCCAGCAGTGCCTTCCAGGGGGCAGTGGGAGAGACCCAGTACTTC
TRBD2	-	TRBV27	TRBJ2-1	CASSFSTSGGAEQFF	TGTGCCAGCAGTTTTTCGACTAGCGGGGGCGCGGAGCAGTTCTTC
-	few	TRBV6-4	TRBJ2-3	CASSDSRQDTDTQYF	TGTGCCAGCAGTGACTCCAGACAGGACACAGATACGCAGTATTTT
TRBD2	-	TRBV2	TRBJ2-1	CASSRTSGSSYNEQFF	TGTGCCAGCAGTCGGACTAGCGGGAGCTCCTACAATGAGCAGTTCTTC
TRBD1	-	TRBV18	TRBJ2-3	CASSPKGARGTDTQYF	TGTGCCAGCTCACCGAAGGGGGCGCGGGGCACAGATACGCAGTATTTT
-	-	TRBV9	TRBJ1-5	CASSVGGTPWPQHF	TGTGCCAGCAGCGTGGGGGGGACACCTTGGCCCCAGCATTTT
TRBD1	-	TRBV2	TRBJ1-6	CASSAPGGGNSPLHF	TGTGCCAGCAGTGCCCCAGGGGGAGGTAATTCACCCCTCCACTTT
TRBD1	-	TRBV4-3	TRBJ2-7	CASSQAPGQGASEQYF	TGCGCCAGCAGCCAAGCACCGGGACAGGGGGCTTCCGAGCAGTACTTC
TRBD1	few	TRBV19	TRBJ1-4	CASRGQGNEKLFF	TGTGCCAGTAGGGGACAGGGTAATGAAAAACTGTTTTTT
TRBD1	-	TRBV11-2	TRBJ1-2	CASRTFGQGKGIGYGYTF	TGTGCCAGCAGGACATTCGGACAGGGAAAGGGGATAGGCTATGGCTACACCTTC
TRBD2	-	TRBV9	TRBJ2-5	CASSELSGETQYF	TGTGCCAGCAGCGAGCTTAGCGGGGAGACCCAGTACTTC
-	-	TRBV6-5	TRBJ1-6	CASSYRGSNNSPLHF	TGTGCCAGCAGTTATCGGGGTTCTAATAATTCACCCCTCCACTTT
-	-	TRBV11-2	TRBJ1-4	CASSPDRATNEKLFF	TGTGCCAGCAGCCCTGACAGAGCAACTAATGAAAAACTGTTTTTT
-	-	TRBV5-1	TRBJ1-3	CASSSDSYSGNTIYF	TGCGCCAGCAGCTCGGACAGTTACTCTGGAAACACCATATATTTT
-	few	TRBV30	TRBJ2-1	CAWGKTDRYNEQFF	TGTGCCTGGGGGAAGACAGACCGATACAATGAGCAGTTCTTC
TRBD1	-	TRBV27	TRBJ2-5	CASRRAGQGAETQYF	TGTGCCAGCAGGAGGGCGGGACAGGGGGCGGAGACCCAGTACTTC